Reported below is one T cell receptor (beta chain). Its antigen is unidentified. For less than eleven days, roughly 9 x 10^4 sorted CD4+ cells grew with T cell-depleted PBMCs and CEF. With V trimmed by 6 bases and J by 3 bases, 7 bases remained unmatched. Germline V gene lookup returns CDR1 MDHEN and CDR2 SYDVKM. This CDR3 is 16 amino acids long. This specimen belongs to a study of CD4 T cells in relation to SARS-CoV-2 and coronaviruses. Study-level background: The restricting HLA molecule for shared crossreactive spike epitopes was mapped. General study results and limits: Samples before the pandemic and after infection were not matched within any donor.

Clones were sequenced by immunoSEQ multiplex PCR, and TCRdb holds only the in-frame ones, with some missing. The data hold about 36,000 clones, with about four fifths observed a single time. The sample consisted of naive CD4+ T cells from PBMCs, cultured in vitro. The subset is: naive CD4+ T cells isolated by negative enrichment. V usage is TRBV28 and J usage is TRBJ2-2; 10 nucleotides line up with TRBD2. The TCR comes from an adult with COVID-19. The CDR3 DNA sequence: TGTGCCAGCAGGTCTGCCCTAGCGGGAGACACCGGGGAGCTGTTTTTT. Amino acids: CASRSALAGDTGELFF.